The 31 T cell receptor beta chains given below trace back to one sample, sequenced in a study of vaccination effects on CD4 cells after COVID-19. Here immunoSEQ multiplex PCR was the method, and the copy in TCRdb shows in-frame clones only, minus some. Of about 46,000 clones in the sample, 65% to 75% were seen once. Subsequent to roughly 9 days of culture, CD4+ T cells were isolated. From March to December 2020, the person had a SARS-CoV-2 infection that was confirmed by PCR. It was two doses of either the BNT162b2 or mRNA-1273 vaccine that participants received. Antigens of these TCRs are unknown. Sequenced material: CD4+ T cells from PBMCs cultured without peptide, taken after COVID-19 vaccination. The receptors here all came from a human donor who had a prior SARS-CoV-2 infection.

The gene calls are TRBV4-1 and TRBJ1-2; 9 nucleotides agree with TRBD1. Germline-derived CDR1 and CDR2 are MGHRA and YSYEKL. The CDR3 runs to 16 residues. Trimming at V came to 0 bases and at J to 5 bases, leaving 7 bases not matched to a gene. CDR3 sequence: CASSQEQGATFYGYTF. The CDR3 nucleotides are TGCGCCAGCAGCCAAGAACAGGGGGCAACGTTTTATGGCTACACCTTC.

The chain carries TRBV15 and TRBJ1-1, with D unresolved. The CDR3 runs to 15 residues. V lost 1 base to trimming and J lost 4 bases, with 13 bases between them. Germline values: CDR1 LNHNV, CDR2 YYDKDF (reference sequence). The CDR3 nucleotides are TGTGCCACCAGCAGAGCGAAGGGCGGGAGCACTGAAGCTTTCTTT. Translating it yields CATSRAKGGSTEAFF.

This clone occurred once. V usage is TRBV6-1 and J usage is TRBJ1-1; D is possibly TRBD1 (6 bases). Germline CDR1 and CDR2: MNHNS and SASEGT. The CDR3 is 15 amino acids. Trimming shortened V by 2 bases and J by 2 bases, and 12 bases separated the two germline ends. The CDR3 spells CASSELGAVNTEAFF. DNA of the CDR3: TGTGCCAGCAGTGAACTGGGGGCGGTAAACACTGAAGCTTTCTTT.

This chain uses TRBV30 with TRBJ1-2; D ambiguous. The CDR3 has 15 amino acids. Germline V gene sequence: CDR1 GTSNPN, CDR2 SVGIG (reference sequence). Deletions cut 2 bases from V and 0 bases from J, with 13 bases between. In DNA, the CDR3 is TGTGCCTGGAGTTCGAAAGGTGTTCCTAACTATGGCTACACCTTC. Encoded protein: CAWSSKGVPNYGYTF. The full variable domain, with the rest looked up from reference TRBV30 and TRBJ1-2, is SQTIHQWPATLVQPVGSPLSLECTVEGTSNPNLYWYRQAAGRGLQLLFYSVGIGQISSEVPQNLSASRPQDRQFILSSKKLLLSDSGFYLCAWSSKGVPNYGYTFGSGTRLTVV.

The chain recombines TRBV7-9 with TRBJ2-7; the D gene is possibly TRBD1 (5 bases). Germline V CDR1 and CDR2: SEHNR, FQNEAQ (reference sequence). Trimming removed 7 bases from V and 5 bases from J, with 18 bases in between. There are 14 residues in the CDR3. The CDR3 DNA follows: TGTGCCAGCACCCTCGCTAAGGGGTGGGACGAGCAGTACTTC. Translating gives CASTLAKGWDEQYF.

In its sample, this clone was seen once. This chain links TRBV28 with TRBJ2-3; D perhaps matches TRBD2 (6 bases). The CDR3 runs 15 residues. Germline V gene data show CDR1 as MDHEN and CDR2 as SYDVKM. V was pared by 6 bases and J by 0 bases, with 13 bases between. CDR3 bases: TGTGCCAGCAGGCCCCTAGCGACTAGCACAGATACGCAGTATTTT. Its protein is CASRPLATSTDTQYF.

The J gene is TRBJ1-6, the V gene TRBV6-5; possibly TRBD1 for D (6 bases). CDR3 length equals 14 residues. Germline lookup yields CDR1 MNHEY and CDR2 SVGAGI. The V end lost 5 bases, the J end lost 5 bases, and 10 bases lay between the germline ends. CDR3 sequence (DNA): TGTGCCAGCAGTACACAGGGAAATAATTCACCCCTCCACTTT. Its protein product is CASSTQGNNSPLHF.

This clone is medium-sized in the sample. The same CDR3 is also encoded by other DNA sequences in this sample. This sequence joins TRBV4-2 and TRBJ2-5, with 7 bases lining up with TRBD1. The CDR3 is made up of 14 amino acids. CDR1 LGHNA and CDR2 YNFKEQ come from the germline V gene. The V segment lost 3 bases and the J segment 3 bases; nucleotides outside the gene matches: 4. This CDR3 is CASSQGTAKETQYF. The CDR3 nucleotides read TGTGCCAGCAGCCAGGGGACAGCGAAAGAGACCCAGTACTTC.

This chain connects TRBV4-1 to TRBJ2-5; the match to TRBD2 covers 8 bases. J gave up 5 bases and V 3 bases, and 8 bases lay outside the gene matches. The CDR3 totals 15 residues. In germline, CDR1 is MGHRA, CDR2 YSYEKL. Here the CDR3 reads CASSQASGGGETQYF. The DNA of the CDR3 is TGCGCCAGCAGCCAGGCCTCGGGAGGGGGTGAGACCCAGTACTTC.

Relative to its sample, this clone is medium-sized. CDR3 loop: CASSLSSGTQETQYF. The CDR3 DNA reads as TGCGCCAGCAGCCTGTCTAGCGGGACTCAAGAGACCCAGTACTTC. This chain links TRBV5-1 with TRBJ2-5; TRBD2 aligns across 9 bases. Germline V gene lookup returns CDR1 SGHRS and CDR2 YFSETQ. The CDR3 is 15 amino acids. J gave up 2 bases and V 4 bases, and 6 bases lay outside the gene matches.

Written as DNA, the CDR3 is TGTGCCAGCAGCTTGTACCCGATCGGCATAGATCAGCCCCAGCATTTT. Translation gives CASSLYPIGIDQPQHF. V and J are TRBV5-6 and TRBJ1-5, with D unresolved. The V gene's germline CDR1 is SGHDT and CDR2 YYEEEE. There are 16 residues in the CDR3. Trimming took off 1 base at V and 5 bases at J, with 16 bases between the two ends. Supplemented by reference TRBV5-6 and TRBJ1-5, the full variable domain reads DAGVTQSPTHLIKTRGQQVTLRCSPKSGHDTVSWYQQALGQGPQFIFQYYEEEERQRGNFPDRFSGHQFPNYSSELNVNALLLGDSALYLCASSLYPIGIDQPQHFGDGTRLSIL.

V and J are TRBV6-5 and TRBJ1-2, with TRBD1 matching 7 bases. This CDR3 contains 15 residues. Germline loops: CDR1 MNHEY, CDR2 SVGAGI. After removal of 7 bases from V and 4 bases from J, the junction contained 12 bases not matched to a gene. The CDR3 loop is CASTPLRQGTYGYTF. CDR3 bases: TGTGCCAGCACCCCTCTGAGACAGGGCACCTATGGCTACACCTTC.

This rearrangement joins TRBV16 to TRBJ1-5; 7 bases agree with TRBD1. Trimming at V came to 4 bases and at J to 1 base, leaving 10 bases not matched to a gene. The CDR3 has 17 amino acids. Per the germline V gene, CDR1 is KGHSY and CDR2 is FQNENV. CDR3 coding DNA: TGTGCCAGCAGCCCCTCCTACAGGGGCCAAAGCAATCAGCCCCAGCATTTT. This translates into CASSPSYRGQSNQPQHF. The variable domain in full, with the rest retrieved from reference TRBV16 and TRBJ1-5, is GEEVAQTPKHLVRGEGQKAKLYCAPIKGHSYVFWYQQVLKNEFKFLISFQNENVFDETGMPKERFSAKCLPNSPCSLEIQATKLEDSAVYFCASSPSYRGQSNQPQHFGDGTRLSIL.

The chain is built from TRBV5-1 and TRBJ2-5, with D maybe TRBD1 (7 bases). The CDR3 spans 14 residues. Germline loops: CDR1 SGHRS, CDR2 YFSETQ. V was cut by 2 bases and J by 5 bases, with 13 bases left in between. CDR3 region: CASSFVAGGETQYF. CDR3 coding DNA: TGCGCCAGCAGCTTCGTGGCAGGGGGGGAGACCCAGTACTTC.

This clone showed up just a few times. The chain links TRBV4-3 to TRBJ1-2; D is undetermined. With 0 bases removed from V and 2 bases from J, the gap between germline ends came to 4 bases. The CDR3 is 13 amino acids. Germline V gene data show CDR1 as LGHNA and CDR2 as YSLEER. The CDR3 is CASSQDHNYGYTF. DNA of the CDR3: TGCGCCAGCAGCCAAGATCACAACTATGGCTACACCTTC.

This clone was observed a single time. The rearrangement links TRBV5-1 to TRBJ2-3; unclear D gene. This CDR3 has 14 amino acids. Trimming pared 1 base from V and 6 bases from J, leaving 12 bases between. Germline V gene lookup returns CDR1 SGHRS and CDR2 YFSETQ. This CDR3 reads CASSLLGASDTQYF. The CDR3 nucleotides read TGCGCCAGCAGCTTGTTAGGCGCCTCGGATACGCAGTATTTT.

The chain uses TRBV15 and TRBJ2-1; possibly TRBD1 or TRBD2 for D (5 bases each). The ends were cut back, 4 bases at V and 6 bases at J, with 19 bases in the middle. In germline, CDR1 is LNHNV, CDR2 YYDKDF (reference sequence). This CDR3 has 16 amino acids. The chain's CDR3 is CATSTIRGAGSNEQFF. The CDR3, as DNA: TGTGCCACCAGCACAATTAGAGGGGCCGGGTCCAATGAGCAGTTCTTC.

This chain links TRBV15 with TRBJ1-5; no reliable D call. Germline V lookup: CDR1 LNHNV, CDR2 YYDKDF (reference sequence). The V and J ends lost 0 bases and 7 bases respectively, with 16 bases between them. The length of the CDR3 is 16 residues. CDR3 loop: CATSRDQPPSGQPQHF. Here the CDR3 DNA reads TGTGCCACCAGCAGAGATCAGCCACCCTCGGGGCAGCCCCAGCATTTT.

This clone was counted a few times. The V and J genes are TRBV5-4 and TRBJ2-2; D gene unclear. This CDR3 is 13 amino acids long. The germline CDR1 and CDR2 sequences are SGHNT and YYREEE (reference sequence). Trimming removed 3 bases at V and 11 bases at J, with 14 bases between. The DNA of the CDR3 is TGTGCCAGCAGCTGGGGTTATGGGTCCGAGCTGTTTTTT. Translated: CASSWGYGSELFF.

This clone was found a few times. The chain carries TRBV2 and TRBJ2-5, with D tentatively TRBD1 or TRBD2 (5 bases each). The CDR3 has 15 residues. V lost 1 base to trimming and J lost 4 bases, with 13 bases between them. The V gene's germline CDR1 is SNHLY and CDR2 FYNNEI. The CDR3 nucleotides are TGTGCCAGCAGTGAAGTACGGGGCCTAGCAGAGACCCAGTACTTC. Translating gives CASSEVRGLAETQYF.

V is TRBV7-9 and J is TRBJ1-2, with 10 bases aligning to TRBD1. Per germline, CDR1 SEHNR and CDR2 FQNEAQ (reference sequence). The CDR3 runs to 15 residues. With 4 bases clipped from V and 3 bases from J, the junction kept 5 bases outside the gene matches. The CDR3 sequence is CASSSSTGGDYGYTF. For the CDR3, the DNA is TGTGCCAGCAGCTCTTCGACAGGGGGCGACTATGGCTACACCTTC. Full variable domain (remainder filled in from reference TRBV7-9 and TRBJ1-2): DTGVSQNPRHKITKRGQNVTFRCDPISEHNRLYWYRQTLGQGPEFLTYFQNEAQLEKSRLLSDRFSAERPKGSFSTLEIQRTEQGDSAMYLCASSSSTGGDYGYTFGSGTRLTVV.

The rearrangement uses TRBV7-3 and TRBJ2-3; no clear D. Per germline, CDR1 SGHTA and CDR2 FQGTGA. The CDR3 is 14 residues long. With 2 bases removed from V and 5 bases from J, the gap between germline ends came to 11 bases. The DNA of the CDR3 is TGTGCCAGCAGCTTACTGGGGAATGAAGATACGCAGTATTTT. This encodes CASSLLGNEDTQYF.

CDR3 in amino acids: CASSWHRDNEQFF. In nucleotides, the CDR3 is TGTGCCAGCAGCTGGCACCGGGACAATGAGCAGTTCTTC. V is TRBV7-8 and J is TRBJ2-1; D remains ambiguous. The CDR3 is 13 amino acids. Germline V gene data show CDR1 as SGHVS and CDR2 as FQNEAQ. V dropped 4 bases and J dropped 5 bases, with 9 bases sitting between them.

The chain links TRBV4-2 to TRBJ2-1; no reliable D call. Germline assignment: CDR1 LGHNA and CDR2 YNFKEQ. V shed 1 base and J shed 0 bases, with 10 bases lying between them. The CDR3 sequence is 16 residues long. In DNA, the CDR3 is TGTGCCAGCAGCCAAGTGAGTGCCAGCTCCTACAATGAGCAGTTCTTC. Translation gives CASSQVSASSYNEQFF.

The chain combines TRBV30 with TRBJ1-5; 7 bases fit TRBD1. CDR1 and CDR2 (germline): GTSNPN, SVGIG (reference sequence). V gave up 3 bases and J gave up 0 bases; unmatched junction bases: 8. There are 16 residues in the CDR3. In nucleotides, the CDR3 is TGTGCCTGGAGCGAATCACAGGGGTATAGCAATCAGCCCCAGCATTTT. Its protein product is CAWSESQGYSNQPQHF.

This clone was detected only once. This chain links TRBV10-3 with TRBJ1-4; TRBD1 is a possible D gene (5 bases). There are 14 residues in the CDR3. The germline gives CDR1 ENHRY, CDR2 SYGVKD. V was trimmed by 3 bases and J by 8 bases, leaving 13 bases between them. For the CDR3, the DNA is TGTGCCATCAGTGACGTGCAGGGCGGCGAAAAACTGTTTTTT. It is translated as CAISDVQGGEKLFF.

DNA for the CDR3: TGTGCCTGGAGTGAGGGCTGGGGGGGCTACACCTTC. Its translation is CAWSEGWGGYTF. The genes are TRBV30 and TRBJ1-2, with a tentative D call TRBD1 (5 bases). Germline assignment: CDR1 GTSNPN and CDR2 SVGIG (reference sequence). The CDR3 contains 12 residues. Trimming removed 1 base at V and 8 bases at J, with 11 bases between.

For the CDR3, the DNA is TGTGCCAGCATAAACCGAGGCCAGGGGGCAGGGACCCAGTACTTC. It yields the protein CASINRGQGAGTQYF. The chain joins TRBV5-4 to TRBJ2-5; 8 bases agree with TRBD1. The CDR3 covers 15 residues. Germline-derived CDR1 and CDR2 are SGHNT and YYREEE (reference sequence). Germline trimming cut 6 bases from V and 7 bases from J; bases unmatched to any gene: 14.

The V call is TRBV5-4, the J call TRBJ2-5; 7 nucleotides line up with TRBD2. V trimming: 8 bases; J trimming: 2 bases; junction bases outside the gene matches: 6. CDR3 length equals 13 residues. Per germline, CDR1 SGHNT and CDR2 YYREEE (reference sequence). The DNA for the CDR3 is TGTGCCAGTAAGACTAGCCCTCAAGAGACCCAGTACTTC. Translation: CASKTSPQETQYF. The full variable domain, in which reference TRBV5-4 and TRBJ2-5 provide the parts outside the CDR3, is ETGVTQSPTHLIKTRGQQVTLRCSSQSGHNTVSWYQQALGQGPQFIFQYYREEENGRGNFPPRFSGLQFPNYSSELNVNALELDDSALYLCASKTSPQETQYFGPGTRLLVL.

The chain joins TRBV15 to TRBJ2-7, with 10 bases matching TRBD2. Unmatched junction bases numbered 4, after V lost 3 bases and J lost 2 bases. CDR3 length: 15 amino acids. Germline values: CDR1 LNHNV, CDR2 YYDKDF (reference sequence). The chain's CDR3 is CATSREREGAYEQYF. The DNA of the CDR3 is TGTGCCACCAGCAGGGAGCGGGAGGGGGCCTACGAGCAGTACTTC.

The chain carries TRBV5-1 and TRBJ2-3; D is possibly TRBD2 (5 bases). Per germline, CDR1 SGHRS and CDR2 YFSETQ. With 7 bases removed from V and 1 base from J, the gap between germline ends came to 13 bases. CDR3 length: 14 residues. The DNA of the CDR3 is TGCGCCAGCGGAAAGGACTGGGGCACAGATACGCAGTATTTT. Its protein is CASGKDWGTDTQYF. The full variable domain, in which reference TRBV5-1 and TRBJ2-3 provide the parts outside the CDR3, is KAGVTQTPRYLIKTRGQQVTLSCSPISGHRSVSWYQQTPGQGLQFLFEYFSETQRNKGNFPGRFSGRQFSNSRSEMNVSTLELGDSALYLCASGKDWGTDTQYFGPGTRLTVL.